This T cell receptor beta chain originates from a study of T cell repertoires in cytomegalovirus infection. V shed 7 bases, J shed 7 bases, and the junction held 12 bases outside the gene matches. The germline gives CDR1 MGHRA, CDR2 YSYEKL. The CDR3 contains 15 residues. TCRdb re-derived calls from the reads in MiXCR, one entry per CDR3 protein. The sample holds fewer than 950,000 distinct CDR3 sequences, roughly 33% seen once. This clonotype appeared once. Its antigen is currently unknown. The receptor comes from a human donor in good health (CMV status not recorded). Some clones in this sample may be carry-over from other donors' samples. This rearrangement joins TRBV4-1 to TRBJ2-2; the match to TRBD2 covers 7 bases. The specimen comprised cultured CD8+ T cells from PBMCs, sampled from culture after CMV antigen stimulation. CDR3 sequence (DNA): TGCGCCAGCAACTCGGGCGGGGGTCGCGGCGGGGAGCTGTTTTTT. As protein: CASNSGGGRGGELFF.